The entry below gives a single TCR beta chain sequence along with its context. There are many counts of this clonotype. Its target antigen remains unknown. Base qualities are not at hand, and no much larger clone is one base apart. The data were obtained in a study of T cells after yellow fever vaccination (dated by TCRdb to the late 2010s). With regard to the full study: Libraries from fractions with low cell numbers were prepared with the SMART-Seq v4 Ultra Low Input RNA kit. Bulk TCR alpha and beta repertoires were sequenced longitudinally to track T-cell clones before and after primary and booster YFV17D yellow fever vaccination. Bulk PBMC replicates and cell subsets were isolated from blood drawn at multiple timepoints before and after both primary and secondary immunization. Two healthy male donors, one aged 18 to 30 and one aged 30 to 40 years, were included in the cohort.

The paper's findings and limits, for the study overall: Because abundant contaminating clonotypes from the bulk population could be contained in FACS-sorted repertoires, computational filtering was required. After the booster, most of the clones that had expanded following primary vaccination were detected again (roughly 97% of CD4 and 80% to 90% of CD8), which suggests that memory was broadly maintained. A small fraction of clonotypes showed up in both the CD4 and CD8 compartments, probably as a result of convergent recombination. The study included only a couple of donors, which limits how far the findings can be generalized. Compared with the primary T-cell response, the secondary T-cell response was faster but weaker, reaching its peak on day 5 rather than on day 15.

V loses 4 bases of germline sequence and J loses 2 bases, and the interval between the two ends is 9 bases. Taken from cysteine to valine, the CDR3 has 13 residues. The entry retains the CDR3 DNA only, 39 bases that are in frame from base 1. CDR1 SEHNR and CDR2 FQNEAQ are derived from the germline V gene (reference sequence). Explained via the paper, the treatment or condition label denotes: live attenuated yellow fever vaccine strain. At every blood-draw timepoint, two biological replicates of bulk PBMCs were collected. PBMCs were isolated from peripheral blood using a standard Ficoll-Paque protocol. RNA was extracted with TriZol from bulk PBMCs, CD4 and CD8 fractions, and dextramer-positive and dextramer-negative fractions. The sample was run on an Illumina NovaSeq 6000. Synthesis of TCR cDNA relied on 5'RACE template switching, a step that introduced a universal primer site along with unique molecular identifiers. Priming of cDNA synthesis was performed from both the TCR alpha and TCR beta constant segments. Libraries were amplified in two PCR steps, with sample barcodes and sequencing adapters added in the second step. Sequencing of libraries was done on Illumina HiSeq 2500 (2x100 bp) or NovaSeq (2x150 bp). Per the authors' processing: MIGEC handled demultiplexing of reads and collapsing into UMI consensus sequences, while MiXCR performed V(D)J alignment. Vaccine-responding clonotypes were defined with edgeR using replicate PBMC samples, requiring FDR below 0.01 and a log2 fold change above 5 up to day 15. Each bulk clonotype was labeled CD4 or CD8 based on which sequenced repertoire, CD4 or CD8, contained the clonotype at higher abundance. The raw public reads went through TCRdb reprocessing: fastp at Q25, MiXCR clone calling, in-frame beta chains kept. All rows with the same CDR3 protein become a single entry with the most common DNA and genes. The V and J calls here are based on TCRdb, not the publication. The sample table lists some 250,000 distinct CDR3 sequences, approximately 3.6% of them with a count of one. The ten largest clones take up under 20% of the sample.

The chain was built from TRBV7-9 and TRBJ2-7; TRBD1 is perhaps the D gene, given 5 matching bases. The sequence derives from a man aged 18-30 years who received the YFV17D yellow fever vaccine. The source material was PBMCs, sampled 15 days after the yellow fever booster vaccination. The CDR3 protein: CASSSDSTYEQYV. The DNA sequence is TGTGCCAGCAGCTCTGACAGCACCTACGAGCAGTACGTC.